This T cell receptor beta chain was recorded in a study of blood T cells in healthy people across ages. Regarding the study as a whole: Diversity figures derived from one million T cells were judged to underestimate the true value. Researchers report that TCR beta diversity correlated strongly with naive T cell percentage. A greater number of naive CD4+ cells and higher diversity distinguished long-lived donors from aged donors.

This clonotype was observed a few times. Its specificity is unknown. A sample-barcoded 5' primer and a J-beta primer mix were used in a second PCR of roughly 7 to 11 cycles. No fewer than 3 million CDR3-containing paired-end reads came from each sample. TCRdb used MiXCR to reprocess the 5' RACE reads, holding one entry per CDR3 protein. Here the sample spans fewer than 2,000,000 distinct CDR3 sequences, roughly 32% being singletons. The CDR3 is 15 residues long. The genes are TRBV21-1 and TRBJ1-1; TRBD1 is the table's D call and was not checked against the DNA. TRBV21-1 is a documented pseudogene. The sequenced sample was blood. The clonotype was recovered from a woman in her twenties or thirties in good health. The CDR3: CASSKDRGNSDEAFF. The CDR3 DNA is TGTGCCAGCAGCAAGGACAGGGGGAATTCGGATGAAGCTTTCTTT.